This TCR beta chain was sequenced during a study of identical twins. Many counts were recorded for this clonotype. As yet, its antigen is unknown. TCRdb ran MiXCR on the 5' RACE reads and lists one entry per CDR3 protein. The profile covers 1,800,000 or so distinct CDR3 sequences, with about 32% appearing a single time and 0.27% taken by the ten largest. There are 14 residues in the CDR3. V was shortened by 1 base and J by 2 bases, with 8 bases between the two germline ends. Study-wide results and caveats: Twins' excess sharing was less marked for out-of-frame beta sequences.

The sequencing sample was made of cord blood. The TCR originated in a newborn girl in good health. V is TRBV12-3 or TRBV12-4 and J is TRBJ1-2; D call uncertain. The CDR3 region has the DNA TGTGCCAGCAGTTTAGGGTCTCCAAACTATGGCTACACCTTC. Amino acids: CASSLGSPNYGYTF.